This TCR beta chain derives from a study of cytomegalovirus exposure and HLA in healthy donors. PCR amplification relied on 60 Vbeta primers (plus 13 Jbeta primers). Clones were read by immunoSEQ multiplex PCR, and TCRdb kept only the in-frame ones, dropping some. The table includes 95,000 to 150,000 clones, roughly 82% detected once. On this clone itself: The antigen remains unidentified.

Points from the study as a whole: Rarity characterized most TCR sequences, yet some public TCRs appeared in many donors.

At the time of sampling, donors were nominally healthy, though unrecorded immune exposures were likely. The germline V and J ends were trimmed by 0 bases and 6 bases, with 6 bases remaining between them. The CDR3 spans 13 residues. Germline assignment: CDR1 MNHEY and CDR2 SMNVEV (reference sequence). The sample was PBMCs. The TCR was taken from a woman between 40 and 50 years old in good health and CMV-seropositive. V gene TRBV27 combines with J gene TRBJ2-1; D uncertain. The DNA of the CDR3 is TGTGCCAGCAGTTTATCTACTCCCAATGAGCAGTTCTTC. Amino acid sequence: CASSLSTPNEQFF.